This T cell receptor beta chain stems from a study of T cells in Graves' hyperthyroidism and ophthalmopathy. Study as a whole: Sampling of peripheral blood happened at initial diagnosis, prior to any treatment.

Authors of the study amplified TCR beta CDR3 regions from RNA transcripts. TCR CDR3 underwent first-round RT-PCR with the HTBI primer set. TCRdb re-called the multiplex PCR reads with MiXCR, one entry per CDR3 protein. This sample has about 400,000 distinct CDR3 sequences, with 15% to 18% found just once. The V gene's germline CDR1 is MGHRA and CDR2 YSYEKL. CDR3 size: 15 residues. Losses at the gene ends were 0 bases for V and 7 bases for J; bases not matched to a gene: 4. The rearrangement links TRBV4-1 to TRBJ1-4; 8 bases are a match to TRBD1. This sequence was found in a woman aged 18-29 years with Graves' hyperthyroidism. The sequencing sample was made of blood. CDR3 region: CASSQDGRGLEKLFF. CDR3 nucleotide sequence: TGCGCCAGCAGCCAAGATGGCAGGGGGCTTGAAAAACTGTTTTTT.